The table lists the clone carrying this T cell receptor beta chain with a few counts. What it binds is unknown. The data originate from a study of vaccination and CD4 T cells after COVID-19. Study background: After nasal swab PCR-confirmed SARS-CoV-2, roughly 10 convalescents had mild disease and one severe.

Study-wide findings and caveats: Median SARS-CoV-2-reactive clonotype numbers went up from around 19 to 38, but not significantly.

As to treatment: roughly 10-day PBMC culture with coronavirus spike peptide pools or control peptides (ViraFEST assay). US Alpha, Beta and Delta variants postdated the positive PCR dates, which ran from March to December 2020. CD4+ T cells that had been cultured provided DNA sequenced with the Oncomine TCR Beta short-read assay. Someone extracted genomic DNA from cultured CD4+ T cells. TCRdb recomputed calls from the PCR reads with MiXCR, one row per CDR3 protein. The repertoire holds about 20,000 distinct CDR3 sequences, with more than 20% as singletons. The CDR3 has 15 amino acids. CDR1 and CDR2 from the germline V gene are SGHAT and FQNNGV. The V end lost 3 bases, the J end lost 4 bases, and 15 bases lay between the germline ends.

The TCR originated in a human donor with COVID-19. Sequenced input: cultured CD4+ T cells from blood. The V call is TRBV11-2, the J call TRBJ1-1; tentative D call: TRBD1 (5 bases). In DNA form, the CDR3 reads TGTGCCAGCAGCTTGGGGGGTGGAGGGGCCACTGAAGCTTTCTTT. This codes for CASSLGGGGATEAFF.